Below are 9 T cell receptor beta chains sequenced from a single sample in a study of T cell responses to AZD1222 COVID-19 vaccine. The repertoire was sequenced with immunoSEQ multiplex PCR; TCRdb's copy has only in-frame clones and lacks some. Counted here are 120,000 or so clones, about 92% occurring once; the ten biggest clones make up 5%. Sequences were derived from peripheral blood, sampled 28 days after the second AZD1222 dose. The receptor set was obtained from an adult who received the AZD1222 COVID-19 vaccine.

The chain carries TRBV7-2 and TRBJ2-3; D is perhaps TRBD1 (6 bases). Germline V CDR1 and CDR2: SGHTA, FQGNSA. This CDR3 region has 15 residues. V was cut by 1 base and J by 4 bases, with 12 bases left in between. CDR3 region: CASSLDRVGPDTQYF. The CDR3 bases are TGTGCCAGCAGCTTAGACAGGGTCGGTCCAGATACGCAGTATTTT.

The rearrangement links TRBV6-2 or TRBV6-3 to TRBJ2-4; 12 bases match TRBD2. The junction had 15 bases not matched to a gene; V was cut back by 6 bases and J by 6 bases. This CDR3 has 18 amino acids. Germline CDR1 MNHEY, CDR2 SVGEGT. The CDR3 DNA reads as TGTGCCAGCAGCTCCCTCATTGGACTAGCGGGACTGATAAACATTCAGTACTTC. Translated, it gives CASSSLIGLAGLINIQYF.

The chain is built from TRBV9 and TRBJ1-6; maybe TRBD1 (5 bases). This CDR3 is 15 amino acids long. Trimming shortened V by 5 bases and J by 0 bases, and 9 bases separated the two germline ends. The V gene's germline CDR1 is SGDLS and CDR2 YYNGEE. The CDR3, as DNA: TGTGCCAGCAGTTGGGGGAACTCCTATAATTCACCCCTCCACTTT. It encodes CASSWGNSYNSPLHF.

The chain carries TRBV5-1 and TRBJ2-1, with a possible D match to TRBD1 (6 bases). V lost 4 bases and J 0 bases, leaving 11 bases between the germline ends. CDR1 is SGHRS, CDR2 YFSETQ, per germline. The CDR3 contains 15 residues. The CDR3 DNA is TGCGCCAGCAGCCAAGACAGGAGCTCCTACAATGAGCAGTTCTTC. Amino acids: CASSQDRSSYNEQFF.

The V call is TRBV5-1, the J call TRBJ2-3, with D uncertain. This CDR3 is built from 18 residues. V was clipped by 5 bases and J by 0 bases, with 22 bases between them. The germline V gene encodes CDR1 SGHRS and CDR2 YFSETQ. For the CDR3, the DNA is TGCGCCAGCAGTCCCGGGTCTCTAAGTCATACTAGCACAGATACGCAGTATTTT. Translated: CASSPGSLSHTSTDTQYF.

This rearrangement joins TRBV27 to TRBJ1-3; D is uncertain. CDR1 is MNHEY and CDR2 is SMNVEV in the germline V gene (reference sequence). This CDR3 has 13 amino acids. The V end lost 2 bases, the J end lost 4 bases, and 6 bases lay between the germline ends. Here the CDR3 DNA reads TGTGCCAGCAGTTTAAAACGCGGAAACACCATATATTTT. Translated, it gives CASSLKRGNTIYF.

The gene calls are TRBV10-3 and TRBJ1-1, with no clear D. The length of the CDR3 is 13 residues. Trimming cost V 9 bases and J 3 bases, with 14 bases left between them. Germline V gene sequence: CDR1 ENHRY, CDR2 SYGVKD. In DNA, the CDR3 is TGTGCCATTGGACGGAAGTTAGACACTGAAGCTTTCTTT. It encodes CAIGRKLDTEAFF.

V and J are TRBV7-8 and TRBJ1-1, with D unclear. The CDR3 is 14 amino acids. Germline V gene sequence: CDR1 SGHVS, CDR2 FQNEAQ. Trimming left V 1 base short and J 8 bases short, with 14 bases between. Here the CDR3 reads CASSLVLSAGEAFF. CDR3 in DNA: TGTGCCAGCAGCTTAGTTCTTTCGGCAGGCGAAGCTTTCTTT.

The chain couples TRBV4-3 to TRBJ1-2; a possible D gene is TRBD1 (6 bases). Trimming stripped 0 bases from V and 4 bases from J, with 15 bases between. The CDR3 runs to 16 residues. Germline loops: CDR1 LGHNA, CDR2 YSLEER. CDR3 residues: CASSQDMAGGGYGYTF. The CDR3 region has the DNA TGCGCCAGCAGCCAAGACATGGCCGGAGGGGGCTATGGCTACACCTTC.